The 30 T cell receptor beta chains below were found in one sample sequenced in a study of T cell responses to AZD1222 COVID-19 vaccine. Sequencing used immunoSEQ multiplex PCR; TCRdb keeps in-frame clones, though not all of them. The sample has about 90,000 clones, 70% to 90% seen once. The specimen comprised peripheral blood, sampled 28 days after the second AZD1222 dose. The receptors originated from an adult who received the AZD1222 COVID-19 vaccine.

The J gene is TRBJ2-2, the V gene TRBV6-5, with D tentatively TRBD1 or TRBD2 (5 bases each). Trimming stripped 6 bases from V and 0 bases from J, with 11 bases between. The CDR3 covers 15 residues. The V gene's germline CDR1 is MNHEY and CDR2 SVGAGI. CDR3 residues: CASSPGTPNTGELFF. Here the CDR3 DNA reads TGTGCCAGCAGCCCCGGGACCCCGAACACCGGGGAGCTGTTTTTT.

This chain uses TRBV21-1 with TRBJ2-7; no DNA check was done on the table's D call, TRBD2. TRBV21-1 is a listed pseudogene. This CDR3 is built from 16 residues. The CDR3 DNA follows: TGTGCCAGCAGCAAACTGCCGGGTGGGAGTGGATACGAGCAGTACTTC. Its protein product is CASSKLPGGSGYEQYF.

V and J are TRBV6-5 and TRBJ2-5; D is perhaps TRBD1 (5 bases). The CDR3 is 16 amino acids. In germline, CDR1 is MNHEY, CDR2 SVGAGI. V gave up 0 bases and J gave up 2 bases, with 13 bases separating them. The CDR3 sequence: CASSYSLTANQETQYF. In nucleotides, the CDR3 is TGTGCCAGCAGTTACTCCCTGACAGCGAATCAAGAGACCCAGTACTTC.

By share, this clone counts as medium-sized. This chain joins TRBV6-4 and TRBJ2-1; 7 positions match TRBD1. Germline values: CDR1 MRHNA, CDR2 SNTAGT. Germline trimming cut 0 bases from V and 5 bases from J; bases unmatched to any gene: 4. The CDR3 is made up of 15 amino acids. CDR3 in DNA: TGTGCCAGCAGTGACTCAGGGGGCGCCCACAATGAGCAGTTCTTC. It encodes CASSDSGGAHNEQFF.

CDR3 in amino acids: CATSGRLWDNQPQHF. CDR3 in DNA: TGTGCCACCAGCGGACGGCTATGGGACAATCAGCCCCAGCATTTT. The chain recombines TRBV15 with TRBJ1-5; D is undetermined. With 5 bases removed from V and 3 bases from J, the gap between germline ends came to 14 bases. The germline CDR1 and CDR2 sequences are LNHNV and YYDKDF (reference sequence). This CDR3 contains 15 residues.

The CDR3: CASSLETGQPYEQYF. The CDR3 region has the DNA TGTGCCAGCAGCTTAGAGACCGGACAGCCCTACGAGCAGTACTTC. The gene calls are TRBV7-2 and TRBJ2-7; D might be TRBD1 (6 bases). Trimming removed 1 base from V and 2 bases from J, with 12 bases in between. The CDR3 loop spans 15 amino acids. Germline CDR1 reads SGHTA; CDR2 reads FQGNSA.

The CDR3 DNA follows: TGCGCCAGCAGCTTGGACAGGTCAGACTCTGGAAACACCATATATTTT. As protein: CASSLDRSDSGNTIYF. The chain joins TRBV5-1 to TRBJ1-3; D possibly corresponds to TRBD1 (5 bases). From germline, CDR1 is SGHRS and CDR2 YFSETQ. V dropped 0 bases and J dropped 0 bases, with 10 bases sitting between them. The CDR3 is 16 residues long.

CDR3 protein: CAIGRGQNIQYF. The CDR3 bases are TGTGCCATTGGCAGGGGGCAGAACATTCAGTACTTC. The gene calls are TRBV12-3 or TRBV12-4 and TRBJ2-4; 8 nucleotides line up with TRBD1. This CDR3 has 12 residues. V dropped 10 bases and J dropped 7; count of bases not matched to a gene: 6.

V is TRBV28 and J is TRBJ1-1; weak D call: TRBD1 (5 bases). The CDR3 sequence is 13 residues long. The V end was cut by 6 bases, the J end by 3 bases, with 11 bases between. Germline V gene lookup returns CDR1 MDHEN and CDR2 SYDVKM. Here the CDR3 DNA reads TGTGCCAGCAGAGCGATGGGGGACACTGAAGCTTTCTTT. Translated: CASRAMGDTEAFF.

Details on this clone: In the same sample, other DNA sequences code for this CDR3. The CDR3 spells CASSPGTGGGEQYF. In DNA, the CDR3 is TGTGCCAGCAGCCCCGGGACAGGGGGTGGCGAGCAGTACTTC. This chain connects TRBV7-3 to TRBJ2-7, with TRBD1 identical over 11 bases. CDR1 is SGHTA, CDR2 FQGTGA, per germline. The CDR3 loop spans 14 amino acids. V dropped 5 bases and J dropped 6; count of bases not matched to a gene: 6.

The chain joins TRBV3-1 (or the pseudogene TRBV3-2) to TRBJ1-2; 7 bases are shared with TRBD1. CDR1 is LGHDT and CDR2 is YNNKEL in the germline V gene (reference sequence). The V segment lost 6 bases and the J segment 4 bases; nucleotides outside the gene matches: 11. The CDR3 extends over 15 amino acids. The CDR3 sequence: CASSLPGTEFYGYTF. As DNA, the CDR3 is TGTGCCAGCAGTCTGCCCGGGACAGAATTCTATGGCTACACCTTC.

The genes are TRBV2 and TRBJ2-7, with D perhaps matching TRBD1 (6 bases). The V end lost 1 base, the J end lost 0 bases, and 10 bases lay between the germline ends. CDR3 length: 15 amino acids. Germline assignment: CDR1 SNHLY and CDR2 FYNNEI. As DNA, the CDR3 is TGTGCCAGCAGTGAAGAGCGAGGGGGCTCCTACGAGCAGTACTTC. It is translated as CASSEERGGSYEQYF.

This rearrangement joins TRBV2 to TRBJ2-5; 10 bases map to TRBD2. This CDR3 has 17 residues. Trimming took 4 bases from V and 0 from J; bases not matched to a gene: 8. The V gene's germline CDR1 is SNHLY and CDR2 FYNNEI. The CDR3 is CASSGLAGEQYQETQYF. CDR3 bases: TGTGCCAGCAGTGGGCTAGCGGGGGAGCAATACCAAGAGACCCAGTACTTC.

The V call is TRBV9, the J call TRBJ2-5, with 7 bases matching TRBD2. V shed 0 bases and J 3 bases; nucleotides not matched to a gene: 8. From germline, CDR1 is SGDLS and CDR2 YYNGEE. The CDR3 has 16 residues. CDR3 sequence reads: CASSVGAGTAEETQYF. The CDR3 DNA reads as TGTGCCAGCAGCGTAGGAGCGGGGACTGCGGAAGAGACCCAGTACTTC.

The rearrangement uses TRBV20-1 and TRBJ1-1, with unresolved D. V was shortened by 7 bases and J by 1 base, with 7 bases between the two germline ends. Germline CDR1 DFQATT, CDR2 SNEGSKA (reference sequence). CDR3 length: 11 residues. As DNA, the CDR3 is TGCAGTGTGGGCCAGAACACTGAAGCTTTCTTT. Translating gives CSVGQNTEAFF.

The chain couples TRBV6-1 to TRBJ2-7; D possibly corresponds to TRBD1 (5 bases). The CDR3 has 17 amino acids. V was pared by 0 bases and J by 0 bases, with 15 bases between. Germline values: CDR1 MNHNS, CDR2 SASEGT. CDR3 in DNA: TGTGCCAGCAGTGAAGCGGGGCAGGTTCTTAGCTCCTACGAGCAGTACTTC. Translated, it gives CASSEAGQVLSSYEQYF.

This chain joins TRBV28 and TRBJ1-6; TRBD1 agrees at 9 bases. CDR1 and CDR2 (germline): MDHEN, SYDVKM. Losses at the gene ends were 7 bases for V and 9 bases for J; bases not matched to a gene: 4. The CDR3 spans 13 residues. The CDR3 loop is CASKGTGLSPLHF. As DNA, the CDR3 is TGTGCCAGCAAGGGGACAGGGCTTTCACCCCTCCACTTT. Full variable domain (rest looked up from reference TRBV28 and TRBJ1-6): DVKVTQSSRYLVKRTGEKVFLECVQDMDHENMFWYRQDPGLGLRLIYFSYDVKMKEKGDIPEGYSVSREKKERFSLILESASTNQTSMYLCASKGTGLSPLHFGNGTRLTVT.

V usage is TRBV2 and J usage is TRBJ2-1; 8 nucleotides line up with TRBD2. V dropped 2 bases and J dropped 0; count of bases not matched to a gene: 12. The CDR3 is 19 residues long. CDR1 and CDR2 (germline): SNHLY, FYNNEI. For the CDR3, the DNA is TGTGCCAGCAGTGAACTGGCCGGGGGGGCCCCAACCTCCTACAATGAGCAGTTCTTC. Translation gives CASSELAGGAPTSYNEQFF.

CDR3 sequence (DNA): TGTGCCAGCAGCGCGCGGGTGAGGAGGGATACGCAGTATTTT. As protein: CASSARVRRDTQYF. This chain connects TRBV9 to TRBJ2-3; D is possibly TRBD2 (5 bases). Germline assignment: CDR1 SGDLS and CDR2 YYNGEE. The CDR3 sequence is 14 residues long. Trimming removed 3 bases from V and 6 bases from J, with 14 bases in between.

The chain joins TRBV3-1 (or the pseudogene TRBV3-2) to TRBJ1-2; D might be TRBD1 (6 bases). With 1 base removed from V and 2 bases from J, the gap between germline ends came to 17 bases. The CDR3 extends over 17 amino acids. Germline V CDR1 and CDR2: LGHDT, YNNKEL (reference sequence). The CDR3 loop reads CASSQVIGGPKNYGYTF. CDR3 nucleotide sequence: TGTGCCAGCAGCCAAGTCATAGGGGGGCCAAAGAACTATGGCTACACCTTC.

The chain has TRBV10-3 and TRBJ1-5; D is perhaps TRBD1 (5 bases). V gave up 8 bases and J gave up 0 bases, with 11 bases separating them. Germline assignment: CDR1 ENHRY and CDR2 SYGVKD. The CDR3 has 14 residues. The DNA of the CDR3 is TGTGCCATCGGGACCCAAGATAGCAATCAGCCCCAGCATTTT. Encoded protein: CAIGTQDSNQPQHF.

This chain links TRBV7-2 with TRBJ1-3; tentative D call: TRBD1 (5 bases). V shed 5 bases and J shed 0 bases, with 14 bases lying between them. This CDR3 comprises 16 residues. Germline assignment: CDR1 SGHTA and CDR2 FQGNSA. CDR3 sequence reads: CASSPSTGSSGNTIYF. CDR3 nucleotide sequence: TGTGCCAGCAGCCCGTCAACAGGTTCCTCTGGAAACACCATATATTTT.

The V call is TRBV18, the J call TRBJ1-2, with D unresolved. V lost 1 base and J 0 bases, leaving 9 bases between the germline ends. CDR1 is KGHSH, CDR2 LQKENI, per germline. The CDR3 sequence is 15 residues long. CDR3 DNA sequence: TGTGCCAGCTCACCACGATCAGAGACTAACTATGGCTACACCTTC. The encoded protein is CASSPRSETNYGYTF.

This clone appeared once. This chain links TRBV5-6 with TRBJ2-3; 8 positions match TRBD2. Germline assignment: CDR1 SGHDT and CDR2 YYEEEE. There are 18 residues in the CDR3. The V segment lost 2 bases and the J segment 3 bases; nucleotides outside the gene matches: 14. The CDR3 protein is CASSFSREGTTRTDTQYF. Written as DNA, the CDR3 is TGTGCCAGCAGCTTCTCCCGGGAGGGAACCACTAGGACAGATACGCAGTATTTT. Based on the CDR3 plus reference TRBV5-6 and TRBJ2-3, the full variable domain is DAGVTQSPTHLIKTRGQQVTLRCSPKSGHDTVSWYQQALGQGPQFIFQYYEEEERQRGNFPDRFSGHQFPNYSSELNVNALLLGDSALYLCASSFSREGTTRTDTQYFGPGTRLTVL.

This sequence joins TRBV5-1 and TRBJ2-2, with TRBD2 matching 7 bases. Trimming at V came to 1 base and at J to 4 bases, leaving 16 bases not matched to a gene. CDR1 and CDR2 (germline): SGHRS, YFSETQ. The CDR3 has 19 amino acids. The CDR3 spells CASSLSTSVTNLGTGELFF. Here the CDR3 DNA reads TGCGCCAGCAGCTTGTCCACTAGCGTTACGAATTTGGGCACCGGGGAGCTGTTTTTT.

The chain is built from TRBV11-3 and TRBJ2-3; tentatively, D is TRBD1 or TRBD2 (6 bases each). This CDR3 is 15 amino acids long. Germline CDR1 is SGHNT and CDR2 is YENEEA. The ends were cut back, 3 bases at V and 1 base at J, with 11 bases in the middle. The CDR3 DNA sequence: TGTGCCAGCAGCTTCCTAGGGGGGCGCACAGATACGCAGTATTTT. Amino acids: CASSFLGGRTDTQYF.

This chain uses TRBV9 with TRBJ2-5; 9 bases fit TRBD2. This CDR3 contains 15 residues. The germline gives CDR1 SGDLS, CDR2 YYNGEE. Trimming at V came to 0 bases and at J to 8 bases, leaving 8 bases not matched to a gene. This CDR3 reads CASSVEAGGTQTQYF. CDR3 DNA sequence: TGTGCCAGCAGCGTAGAAGCGGGGGGCACACAAACCCAGTACTTC.

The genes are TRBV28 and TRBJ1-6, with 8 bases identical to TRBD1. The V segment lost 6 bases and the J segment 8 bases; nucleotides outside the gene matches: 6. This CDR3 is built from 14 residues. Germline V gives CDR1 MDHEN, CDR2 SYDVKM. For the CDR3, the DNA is TGTGCCAGCAGACGTCCGGGACAGGATTCACCCCTCCACTTT. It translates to CASRRPGQDSPLHF.

The CDR3 region is CASSLSGGGDTQYF. DNA for the CDR3: TGTGCCAGCAGTTTATCAGGGGGCGGGGATACGCAGTATTTT. The chain combines TRBV28 with TRBJ2-3; TRBD1 agrees at 8 bases. The CDR3 extends over 14 amino acids. CDR1 and CDR2 (germline): MDHEN, SYDVKM. Unmatched junction bases numbered 3, after V lost 1 base and J lost 6 bases.

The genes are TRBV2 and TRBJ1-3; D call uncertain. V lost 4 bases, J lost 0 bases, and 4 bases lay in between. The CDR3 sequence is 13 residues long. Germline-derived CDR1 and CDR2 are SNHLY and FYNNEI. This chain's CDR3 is CASSGFSGNTIYF. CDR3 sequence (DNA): TGTGCCAGCAGTGGATTCTCTGGAAACACCATATATTTT.